These T cell receptor beta chains were read from a single sample in a study of blood T cell repertoires in COVID-19. Produced via immunoSEQ multiplex PCR; TCRdb's table is partial and in-frame only. In the table there are about 36,000 clones, 65% to 80% of which are singletons. Specimen: peripheral blood. The receptors were sampled from a man aged 55 to 70 with active COVID-19. Both conserved end residues are part of each CDR3. The D gene is left open where the match is weak. Clone sizes are given selectively: once, few, many, or a class where the clone is expanded.

j_call d_call clone_size v_call cdr3_aa cdr3_nt
TRBJ1-2 - few TRBV19 CASTNGNYGYTF TGTGCCAGTACAAACGGGAACTATGGCTACACCTTC
TRBJ2-6 - - TRBV15 CATRRDSGANVLTF TGTGCCACTAGACGGGACTCTGGGGCCAACGTCCTGACTTTC
TRBJ2-3 - - TRBV6-6 CASSALSSGTDTQYF TGTGCCAGCAGTGCTCTTTCCAGCGGCACAGATACGCAGTATTTT
TRBJ1-1 - medium-sized TRBV5-1 CASSGGMNTEAFF TGCGCCAGCAGTGGGGGGATGAACACTGAAGCTTTCTTT
TRBJ2-7 - - TRBV27 CASTSGGSLGEQYF TGTGCCAGCACGAGTGGAGGTTCCCTCGGCGAGCAGTACTTC
TRBJ2-3 - - TRBV9 CASSPTHTSFRTDTQYF TGTGCCAGCAGCCCGACCCATACTAGTTTCCGCACAGATACGCAGTATTTT
TRBJ2-7 TRBD1 - TRBV7-9 CASSEGAVYEQYF TGTGCCAGCAGTGAGGGGGCGGTCTACGAGCAGTACTTC
TRBJ2-5 TRBD1 - TRBV4-3 CASSQSNRGLGETQYF TGCGCCAGCAGCCAAAGCAACAGGGGGCTTGGAGAGACCCAGTACTTC
TRBJ2-1 - - TRBV24-1 CATSDFAASYNEQFF TGTGCCACCAGTGATTTTGCGGCCTCCTACAATGAGCAGTTCTTC
TRBJ1-1 - - TRBV21-1 CASSTYRAKNTEAFF TGTGCCAGCAGCACCTACAGGGCCAAGAACACTGAAGCTTTCTTT
TRBJ2-7 TRBD2 - TRBV9 CASSAGGTSGKWDEQYF TGTGCCAGCAGCGCGGGGGGAACTAGCGGGAAATGGGACGAGCAGTACTTC
TRBJ1-1 - - TRBV29-1 CSVEAGVGLRGEAFF TGCAGCGTTGAAGCGGGGGTAGGGTTGAGAGGGGAAGCTTTCTTT
TRBJ2-7 - - TRBV7-2 CASSITGTSYEQYF TGTGCCAGCAGCATAACCGGGACATCGTACGAGCAGTACTTC
TRBJ2-4 - - TRBV5-1 CASSLTDSSAGAKNIQYF TGCGCCAGCAGCTTGACGGACTCCTCGGCCGGGGCCAAAAACATTCAGTACTTC